Sequencing of this T cell receptor (beta chain) was carried out in a study of cytomegalovirus exposure and HLA in healthy donors. Overall study findings and caveats: A link between a missense DCLRE1C variant and TCR beta V- and J-gene trimming emerged from a later analysis. Among the CMV-associated chains, a few were confirmed in vitro as specific for CMV antigens.

Researchers ran the PCR with 60 Vbeta and 13 Jbeta primers. TCRdb's copy holds only in-frame clones and misses some; the assay was immunoSEQ multiplex PCR. The sample holds about 180,000 clones, around 80% seen once. Points on this clone: Its specificity is not known.

The sequencing input was PBMCs. This TCR derives from a man younger than 35 in good health and CMV-seronegative.

CDR3 amino acids: CASSIAGGRDTQYF. The CDR3 DNA follows: TGTGCCAGCAGTATAGCGGGGGGGAGAGATACGCAGTATTTT. The chain uses TRBV2 and TRBJ2-3, with 11 bases matching TRBD2. The germline V gene encodes CDR1 SNHLY and CDR2 FYNNEI. This CDR3 is built from 14 residues. J gave up 5 bases and V 5 bases, and 3 bases lay outside the gene matches.